Listed below are T cell receptor beta chains from one sample, sequenced in a study of T-cell memory formation after mild COVID-19. TCRdb reprocessed the 5' RACE reads via MiXCR and lists one record per CDR3 protein. In the table there are around 340,000 distinct CDR3 sequences, 13% to 15% of which are singletons. The sequenced material came from PBMCs or a T cell subset sorted from them (not recorded which). The receptors were sampled from a man aged 18-30 years who had mild COVID-19 (a few samples of this study predate the infection). Cell type and time point are not known. CDR3s include the opening cysteine and the closing phenylalanine or tryptophan. Clone size is not always given. Where it is, it says once, few, many or a class for expanded clones.

NA	TRBV5-1	TRBJ2-2	CASSASQEYTGELFF
NA	TRBV2	TRBJ2-2	CASTPLNTGELFFF
NA	TRBV24-1	TRBJ1-5	CATSDTGGPFQPQHF
NA	TRBV4-1	TRBJ2-1	CASSENNEQFF
NA	TRBV5-5	TRBJ1-5	CASSPGIGSNQPQHF
few	TRBV29-1	TRBJ2-1	CSAGGGGPPSGNEQFF
NA	TRBV9	TRBJ2-3	CASSVTHEQGDTQYF
NA	TRBV6-6	TRBJ1-5	CASSYPTPGSNQPQHF
NA	TRBV5-1	TRBJ2-2	CASSLPGLSTGELFF
NA	TRBV9	TRBJ1-1	CASSPRGRGEAFF
few	TRBV5-1	TRBJ2-3	CASKGDRGSTDTQYF
NA	TRBV3-1	TRBJ2-1	CASSQLTRQFF
few	TRBV5-1	TRBJ1-1	CASSFYQGVGLNTEAFF
few	TRBV11-2	TRBJ2-1	CASSFGTGPDQGEQFF
NA	TRBV6-1	TRBJ1-2	CASSEQTDYGYTF
NA	TRBV29-1	TRBJ1-1	CSVEVRGRGTEAFF
NA	TRBV24-1	TRBJ2-3	CATSDLASGGEFGDTQYF
NA	TRBV6-1	TRBJ2-1	CASKKGDRGGNEQFF
few	TRBV12-3/TRBV12-4	TRBJ2-1	CASRRPGVSNEQFF
many	TRBV29-1	TRBJ2-3	CSVDIGGLTDTQYF
many	TRBV6-2/TRBV6-3	TRBJ2-1	CASSYDSKQFF
few	TRBV11-2	TRBJ2-7	CASSPGLRGVEQYF
few	TRBV7-6	TRBJ1-5	CASSLINNQPQHF
many	TRBV12-3/TRBV12-4	TRBJ1-2	CASSRGRPSWGYTF
few	TRBV12-3/TRBV12-4	TRBJ2-2	CASSLNNPDRFTGELFF
NA	TRBV7-9	TRBJ2-7	CASRSVGYEQYF
NA	TRBV20-1	TRBJ2-3	CSASSEGASDTQYF
few	TRBV7-2	TRBJ1-4	CASSPAGGGEKLFF
few	TRBV20-1	TRBJ1-5	CSARDWGHGASSNQPQHF
NA	TRBV6-2/TRBV6-3	TRBJ1-2	CASRTGTDGYTF
few	TRBV6-1	TRBJ2-5	CASVIEQETQYF
few	TRBV6-6	TRBJ1-6	CASTIPGGWSPLHF
NA	TRBV3-2	TRBJ1-1	CASSQECRQFYKDTEAFF
few	TRBV30	TRBJ1-5	CAWTQGGGQPQHF
NA	TRBV7-9	TRBJ1-1	CASSTRYVNTEAFF
few	TRBV10-1	TRBJ2-5	CASSRDPGETQYF
few	TRBV5-5	TRBJ1-1	CASSSGGGMNTEAFF
many	TRBV15	TRBJ2-5	CATSPRGGETQYF
NA	TRBV7-2	TRBJ2-3	CASSPTGYYGDTQYF
NA	TRBV4-3	TRBJ2-3	CASSPYYTDTQYF
NA	TRBV6-5	TRBJ1-2	CASSYSRPALNGYTF
few	TRBV4-3	TRBJ1-2	CASSQGVEGYGYTF
few	TRBV7-2	TRBJ2-1	CASSLEKTRALSYNEQFF
many	TRBV11-2	TRBJ2-1	CASSAIEGGNNEQFF
NA	TRBV20-1	TRBJ1-5	CSARGKQPQHF
few	TRBV5-1	TRBJ2-2	CASSPWTGADTGELFF
many	TRBV7-6	TRBJ2-1	CASSLKAGGVWDEQFF
many	TRBV15	TRBJ1-4	CATSREVLNEKLFF
many	TRBV12-3/TRBV12-4	TRBJ1-1	CASSFPGPEAFF